This T cell receptor beta chain was recovered during a study of metastatic and nonmetastatic thyroid tumors. Nobody among the patients had been given any treatment before thyroid surgery. Deletions cut 1 base from V and 1 base from J, with 8 bases between. The CDR3 runs to 15 residues. From germline, CDR1 is SGHVS and CDR2 FQNEAQ. MiXCR was used by TCRdb to re-call the PCR reads. The repertoire holds 7,700 or so clones, over 25% seen once, with about a tenth in the top ten. Material for sequencing was tumor tissue. This TCR was sampled from a female donor with papillary thyroid cancer or a benign thyroid nodule (not recorded which). Some clones in this sample may be carry-over from other donors' samples. The J gene is TRBJ1-5, the V gene TRBV7-8, with TRBD1 as a possible D gene (5 bases). The CDR3 bases are TGTGCCAGCAGCTTAGACAGGAGAAGCAATCAGCCCCAGCATTTT. Translating it yields CASSLDRRSNQPQHF.